The clone carrying this TCR beta chain was detected once. Its antigen is still unknown. Germline and junction disagree at one end, which may indicate a read error. This sample was taken from a study of blood T cells in healthy people across ages. The study, taken as a whole, reports: PBMC samples, being unsorted, prevented any conclusive comparison of naive and antigen-experienced cells.

PBMCs numbering at least 7 million were isolated per sample. Through a sample-barcoded 5' primer and a J-beta primer mix, a second PCR was run for roughly 6 to 11 cycles. TCRdb re-derived calls from the 5' RACE reads in MiXCR, one entry per CDR3 protein. The repertoire consists of approximately 800,000 distinct CDR3 sequences, with around 45% occurring once and the leading ten covering around 18%. The sequence derives from an elderly man in good health. Sequences were obtained from blood.

CDR3 bases: TGCTGTGCTACGGGACTAGCGGGAGAGGATGAGCAGTTCTTC. This translates into CCATGLAGEDEQFF. The chain uses TRBV20-1 and TRBJ2-1, with 14 bases identical to TRBD2. Per germline, CDR1 DFQATT and CDR2 SNEGSKA (reference sequence). CDR3 length: 14 amino acids.